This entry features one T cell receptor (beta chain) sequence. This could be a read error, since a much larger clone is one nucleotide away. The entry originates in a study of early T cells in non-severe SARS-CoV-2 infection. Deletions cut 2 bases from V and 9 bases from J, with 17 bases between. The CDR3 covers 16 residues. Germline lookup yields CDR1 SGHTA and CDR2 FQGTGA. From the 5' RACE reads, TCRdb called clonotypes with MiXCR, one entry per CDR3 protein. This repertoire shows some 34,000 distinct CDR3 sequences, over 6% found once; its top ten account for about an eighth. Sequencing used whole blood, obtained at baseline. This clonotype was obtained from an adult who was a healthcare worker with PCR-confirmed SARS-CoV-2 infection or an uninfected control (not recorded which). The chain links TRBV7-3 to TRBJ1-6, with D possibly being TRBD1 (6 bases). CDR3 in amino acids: CASSLGGSGEGSPLHF. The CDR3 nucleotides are TGTGCCAGCAGCTTAGGTGGGTCAGGGGAAGGTTCACCCCTCCACTTT.